This paragraph reports one T cell receptor (beta chain). This sample stems from a study of shared T cell receptors in the human thymus. This CDR3 has 16 amino acids. Data came from immunoSEQ multiplex PCR; TCRdb stores just in-frame clones and leaves some out. This table holds just under 550,000 clones, about 84% found once. These data also featured in a second study, about human thymus T cells. That source adds: Donation came from healthy Finnish infants having corrective surgery for congenital heart defects. Corrective cardiac surgery supplied the resected thymus tissue. Related studies found that unrelated individuals share highly overlapping thymic repertoires.

This TCR was sampled from a boy in the first two years of life with a congenital heart defect. The chain combines TRBV21-1 with TRBJ1-3; TRBD1 reflects the table's D call only, with no check against the DNA. TRBV21-1 is a pseudogene locus. Sequenced sample: thymocytes. CDR3 nucleotide sequence: TGTGCCAGCAGCAAAGCTTGGACAGGGTCTGGAAACACCATATATTTT. This gives the protein CASSKAWTGSGNTIYF.